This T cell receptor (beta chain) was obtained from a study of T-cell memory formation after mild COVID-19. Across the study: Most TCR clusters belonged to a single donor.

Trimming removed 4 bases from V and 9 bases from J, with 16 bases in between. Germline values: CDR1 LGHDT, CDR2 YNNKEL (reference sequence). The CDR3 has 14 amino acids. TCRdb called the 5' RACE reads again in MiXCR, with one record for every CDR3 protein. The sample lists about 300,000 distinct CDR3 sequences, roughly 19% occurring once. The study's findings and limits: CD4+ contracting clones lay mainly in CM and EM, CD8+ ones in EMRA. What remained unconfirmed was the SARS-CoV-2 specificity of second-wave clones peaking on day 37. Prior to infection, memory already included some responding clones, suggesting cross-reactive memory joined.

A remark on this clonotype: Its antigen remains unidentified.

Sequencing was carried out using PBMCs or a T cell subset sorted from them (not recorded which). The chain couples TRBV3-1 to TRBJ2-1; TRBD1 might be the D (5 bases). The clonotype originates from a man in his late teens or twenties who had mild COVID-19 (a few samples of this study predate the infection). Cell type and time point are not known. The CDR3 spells CASSRPDGASEQFF. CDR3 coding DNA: TGTGCCAGCAGCCGTCCCGATGGGGCAAGTGAGCAGTTCTTC.